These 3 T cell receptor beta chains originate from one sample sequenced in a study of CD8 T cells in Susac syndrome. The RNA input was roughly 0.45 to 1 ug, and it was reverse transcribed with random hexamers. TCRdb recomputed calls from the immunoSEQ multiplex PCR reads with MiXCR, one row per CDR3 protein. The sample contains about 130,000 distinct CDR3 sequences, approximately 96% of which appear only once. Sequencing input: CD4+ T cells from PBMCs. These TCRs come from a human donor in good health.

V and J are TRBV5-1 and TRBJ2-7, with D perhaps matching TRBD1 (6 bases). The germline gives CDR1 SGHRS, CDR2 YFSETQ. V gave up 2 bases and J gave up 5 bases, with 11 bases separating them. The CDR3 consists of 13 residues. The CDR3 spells CASSLNRDDEQYF. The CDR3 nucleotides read TGCGCCAGCAGCTTAAACAGGGATGACGAGCAGTACTTC.

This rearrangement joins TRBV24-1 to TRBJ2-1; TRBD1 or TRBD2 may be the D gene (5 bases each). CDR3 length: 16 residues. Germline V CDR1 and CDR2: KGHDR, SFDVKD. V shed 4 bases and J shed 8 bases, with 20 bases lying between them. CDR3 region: CATSDPGTPSVHEQFF. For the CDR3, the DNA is TGTGCCACCAGTGACCCTGGGACCCCTAGTGTCCATGAGCAGTTCTTC.

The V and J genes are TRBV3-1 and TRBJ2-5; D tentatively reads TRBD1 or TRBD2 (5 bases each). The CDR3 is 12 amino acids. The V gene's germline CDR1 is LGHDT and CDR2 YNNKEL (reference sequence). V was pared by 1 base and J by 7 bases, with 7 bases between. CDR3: CASSQGGGTQYF. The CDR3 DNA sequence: TGTGCCAGCAGCCAAGGTGGGGGGACCCAGTACTTC.